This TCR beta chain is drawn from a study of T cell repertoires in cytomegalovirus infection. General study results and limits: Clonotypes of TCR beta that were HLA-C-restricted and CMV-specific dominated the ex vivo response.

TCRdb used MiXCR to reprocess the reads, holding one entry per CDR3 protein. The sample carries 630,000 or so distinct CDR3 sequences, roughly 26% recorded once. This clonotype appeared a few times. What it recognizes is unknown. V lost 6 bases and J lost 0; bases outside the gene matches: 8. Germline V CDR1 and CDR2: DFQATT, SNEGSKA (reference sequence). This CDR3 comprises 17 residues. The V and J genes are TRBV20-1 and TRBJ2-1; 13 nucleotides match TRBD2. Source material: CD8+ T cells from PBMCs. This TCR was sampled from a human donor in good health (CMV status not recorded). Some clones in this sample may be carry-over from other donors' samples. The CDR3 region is CSALTSGGLGSYNEQFF. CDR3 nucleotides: TGCAGTGCCCTGACTAGCGGGGGGCTAGGCTCCTACAATGAGCAGTTCTTC.